A selection of T cell receptor beta chains follows, all from one sample in a study of cytomegalovirus exposure and HLA in healthy donors. Profiled with immunoSEQ multiplex PCR; TCRdb holds only in-frame clones, not every one. Of 160,000 or so clones listed, 60% to 85% are singletons. Material: PBMCs. The origin of the receptors is a man under 40 in good health and CMV-seropositive. CDR3s include the opening cysteine and the closing phenylalanine or tryptophan. Fields, in order: J gene, clone size, V gene, CDR3 length, D gene, CDR3 DNA, CDR3 protein. D genes are given only for firm matches. Only some rows state a clone size, as once, few, many or a class for expanded clones.

TRBJ1-1	few	TRBV5-4	14	-	TGTGCCAGCAGCTCGACAGGCATGAACACTGAAGCTTTCTTT	CASSSTGMNTEAFF
TRBJ2-5	-	TRBV4-1	16	TRBD2	TGCGCCAGCAGCGATTTCTTGGGTAGCGGGGGAGAGACCCAGTACTTC	CASSDFLGSGGETQYF
TRBJ2-4	-	TRBV6-6	15	-	TGTGCCAGCAGCGACGACTGGATAGCCAAAAACATTCAGTACTTC	CASSDDWIAKNIQYF
TRBJ1-2	-	TRBV5-4	16	-	TGTGCCAGCAGCCCCGTCCGGGACACAGCTAACTATGGCTACACCTTC	CASSPVRDTANYGYTF
TRBJ2-5	-	TRBV30	11	-	TGTGCCTGGAGTGTAGCTGAGACCCAGTACTTC	CAWSVAETQYF
TRBJ2-7	few	TRBV11-2	15	TRBD2	TGTGCCAGCAGCGTGACTAGCGGGGGGACCTACGAGCAGTACTTC	CASSVTSGGTYEQYF
TRBJ2-3	few	TRBV28	15	-	TGTGCCAGCAGCAGAGGGACAAGCCGCACAGATACGCAGTATTTT	CASSRGTSRTDTQYF
TRBJ2-5	once	TRBV10-3	13	-	TGTGCCATCAGTGGGACTGGACAAGAGACCCAGTACTTC	CAISGTGQETQYF
TRBJ2-2	-	TRBV2	17	TRBD2	TGTGCCAGCAGTGAGCCGACTAGCGGGGAAAACACCGGGGAGCTGTTTTTT	CASSEPTSGENTGELFF
TRBJ1-1	-	TRBV13	13	-	TGTGCCAGCAGCTGGACTCTGGCCACTGAAGCTTTCTTT	CASSWTLATEAFF
TRBJ2-1	-	TRBV11-2	12	-	TGTGCCAGCAGCTCCAACTACAATGAGCAGTTCTTC	CASSSNYNEQFF
TRBJ2-6	-	TRBV4-1	19	-	TGCGCCAGCAGCCAATTAACCTGGACAAGGAGCTCTGGGGCCAACGTCCTGACTTTC	CASSQLTWTRSSGANVLTF
TRBJ2-3	-	TRBV10-3	18	TRBD2	TGTGCCACCAGCTCCGGGACTAGCGGGGTCGGCGGCGCAGATACGCAGTATTTT	CATSSGTSGVGGADTQYF
TRBJ2-7	few	TRBV21-1	14	-	TGTGCCAGCAGCAAAGGGGACAGAACCTACGAGCAGTACTTC	CASSKGDRTYEQYF
TRBJ2-3	-	TRBV6-1	16	-	TGTGCCAGCAGTGAATTGGGTCGGGGGGCCGGGGATACGCAGTATTTT	CASSELGRGAGDTQYF
TRBJ1-4	-	TRBV1	18	-	TGCACCAGCAGCCAAGTTCCACAGGGTTGGGTGAAGCGTGAAAAACTGTTTTTT	CTSSQVPQGWVKREKLFF
TRBJ2-7	-	TRBV27	14	TRBD1	TGTGCCAGCAGTTTCCGGGACAGGGGTCGCGAGCAGTACTTC	CASSFRDRGREQYF
TRBJ2-3	-	TRBV10-2	15	TRBD2	TGCGCCAGCAGTAGGACTAGCGGGGGTCCAGATACGCAGTATTTT	CASSRTSGGPDTQYF
TRBJ1-2	-	TRBV28	13	TRBD1	TGTGCCAGCAGTCCCCCGGGACAGGGCCCGGGCACCTTC	CASSPPGQGPGTF
TRBJ1-5	-	TRBV6-6	12	-	TGTGCCAGCAGCTACGAAGCCCAGCCCCAGCATTTT	CASSYEAQPQHF
TRBJ1-1	few	TRBV6-6	13	-	TGTGCCAGCAGTTACTCGGGAGTTACTGAAGCTTTCTTT	CASSYSGVTEAFF
TRBJ2-5	few	TRBV4-1	15	TRBD1	TGCGCCAGCAGCCGAGACCGGGACAGGGTGGAGACCCAGTACTTC	CASSRDRDRVETQYF
TRBJ2-7	-	TRBV7-2	16	-	TGTGCCAGCAGCCCCCGTCTTGGCGGGGCCTCTACCGAGCAGTACTTC	CASSPRLGGASTEQYF
TRBJ2-5	-	TRBV18	12	-	TGTGCCAACTCAGACTACGGAGAGACCCAGTACTTC	CANSDYGETQYF
TRBJ2-5	few	TRBV2	13	TRBD2	TGTGCCAGCAGTTACGGGGGGTGGGAGACCCAGTACTTC	CASSYGGWETQYF
TRBJ2-7	once	TRBV28	15	-	TGTGCCAGCAGTCCACCGGGAGCTGGGGGCTACGAGCAGTACTTC	CASSPPGAGGYEQYF
TRBJ2-5	-	TRBV4-1	13	-	TGCGCCAGCAGCCAAATCAGGGGAGAGACCCAGTACTTC	CASSQIRGETQYF
TRBJ2-5	-	TRBV29-1	13	-	TGCAGCGTTGGGACTCCGGAAAAAGAGACCCAGTACTTC	CSVGTPEKETQYF
TRBJ2-1	-	TRBV28	15	TRBD1	TGTGCCAGCAGTTCCCCCGGACAGGGGGGCAATGAGCAGTTCTTC	CASSSPGQGGNEQFF
TRBJ2-1	-	TRBV27	15	TRBD2	TGTGCCAGCAGTAACGCCGGACTAGGGAACAATGAGCAGTTCTTC	CASSNAGLGNNEQFF
TRBJ2-7	-	TRBV7-9	13	-	TGTGCCAGCCTGGGGGCTCCTACCTACGAGCAGTACTTC	CASLGAPTYEQYF
TRBJ2-3	-	TRBV28	15	TRBD2	TGTGCCAGCAGTAAAGCGGGGTCAATGGGAGATACGCAGTATTTT	CASSKAGSMGDTQYF
TRBJ1-2	few	TRBV28	16	-	TGTGCCAGCAGTTTGATTGGGGGGTCGGCTAACTATGGCTACACCTTC	CASSLIGGSANYGYTF
TRBJ1-6	-	TRBV27	15	-	TGTGCCAGCAGTTTGAACAGGGTCAATAATTCACCCCTCCACTTT	CASSLNRVNNSPLHF
TRBJ2-5	few	TRBV6-1	13	-	TGTGCCAGCAGTGAACCAGTCCCAGAGACCCAGTACTTC	CASSEPVPETQYF
TRBJ2-7	few	TRBV5-1	11	-	TGCGCCAGCAGCCAGGACAGTGAACAGTACTTC	CASSQDSEQYF
TRBJ1-3	-	TRBV7-9	13	-	TGTGCCAGCAGTGCCCGGGTGGAAAACACCATATATTTT	CASSARVENTIYF
TRBJ1-2	few	TRBV6-1	12	-	TGTGCCAGCAATCGGGGTCTGGATGGCTACACCTTC	CASNRGLDGYTF
TRBJ2-7	few	TRBV6-5	15	-	TGTGCCAGCAGTTCCCCCCAGGGCACCACCTACGAGCAGTACTTC	CASSSPQGTTYEQYF
TRBJ2-7	-	TRBV7-6	16	TRBD1	TGTGCCAGCAGCCTAGCAGTTGGACAGGACTCCTACGAGCAGTACTTC	CASSLAVGQDSYEQYF
TRBJ2-2	-	TRBV13	14	TRBD1	TGTGCCAGCAGCTTAGACAGGGGAAACGGGGAGCTGTTTTTT	CASSLDRGNGELFF
TRBJ2-7	-	TRBV5-1	15	-	TGCGCCAGCAGCTTGCCGGGGGGCCGCACTTACGAGCAGTACTTC	CASSLPGGRTYEQYF
TRBJ2-7	-	TRBV5-4	14	-	TGTGCCAGCAGCGTTGGATACCAACCGGGCGAGCAGTACTTC	CASSVGYQPGEQYF
TRBJ2-7	-	TRBV5-4	13	-	TGTGCCAGCAGCCAGGGGGGCTCCCACGAGCAGTACTTC	CASSQGGSHEQYF
TRBJ2-5	few	TRBV2	14	-	TGTGCCAGCAGTGTCTCGGACTTCCAAGAGACCCAGTACTTC	CASSVSDFQETQYF
TRBJ2-3	once	TRBV27	21	TRBD2	TGTGCCAGCAGTCCATCCCCCCTCTCAAGACGACTAGCGGGGGACACAGATACGCAGTATTTT	CASSPSPLSRRLAGDTDTQYF
TRBJ1-2	-	TRBV11-3	14	TRBD1	TGTGCCAGCAGCTTAGAACAGGGGGCAAAGGGCTACACCTTC	CASSLEQGAKGYTF
TRBJ1-1	-	TRBV5-6	12	-	TGTGCCAGCAGCTTGGTATCTACTGAAGCTTTCTTT	CASSLVSTEAFF
TRBJ2-1	-	TRBV6-6	12	-	TGTGCCAGCACCCCCGAATCGGGTGAGCAGTTCTTC	CASTPESGEQFF
TRBJ2-7	-	TRBV7-3	14	-	TGTGCCAGCAGCTTAACCGGTCTATCCTACGAGCAGTACTTC	CASSLTGLSYEQYF
TRBJ2-5	-	TRBV28	16	-	TGTGCCAGCAGACATAGACTAGAGGGCGTTTCAGGGACCCAGTACTTC	CASRHRLEGVSGTQYF
TRBJ2-2	-	TRBV11-2	16	TRBD1	TGTGCCAGCAGCTCACTCCCGGGACAGTACACCGGGGAGCTGTTTTTT	CASSSLPGQYTGELFF
TRBJ2-7	-	TRBV10-3	15	TRBD2	TGTGCCATCAGTGAGTCACCAGCGGGGAACTACGAGCAGTACTTC	CAISESPAGNYEQYF
TRBJ1-1	-	TRBV18	14	-	TGTGCCAGCTCCCAAATCGTGGGAGCCACTGAAGCTTTCTTT	CASSQIVGATEAFF
TRBJ2-5	-	TRBV29-1	15	TRBD2	TGCAGCGTACTGGGACTAGCGGGGGAGGGAGAGACCCAGTACTTC	CSVLGLAGEGETQYF